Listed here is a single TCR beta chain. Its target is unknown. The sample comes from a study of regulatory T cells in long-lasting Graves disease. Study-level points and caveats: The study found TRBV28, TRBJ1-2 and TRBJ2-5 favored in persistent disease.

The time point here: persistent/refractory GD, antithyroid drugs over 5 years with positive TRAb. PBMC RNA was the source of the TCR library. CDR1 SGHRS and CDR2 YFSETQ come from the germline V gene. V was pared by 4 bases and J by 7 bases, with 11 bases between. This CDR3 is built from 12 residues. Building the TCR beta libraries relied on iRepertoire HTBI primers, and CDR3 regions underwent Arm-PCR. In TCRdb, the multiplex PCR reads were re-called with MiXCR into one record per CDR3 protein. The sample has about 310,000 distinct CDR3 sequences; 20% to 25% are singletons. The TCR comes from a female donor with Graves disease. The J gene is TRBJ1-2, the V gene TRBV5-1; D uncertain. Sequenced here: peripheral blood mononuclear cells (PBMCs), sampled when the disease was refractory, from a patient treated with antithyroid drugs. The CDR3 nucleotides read TGCGCCAGCAGCCCCAATGAAGGTGGCTACACCTTC. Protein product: CASSPNEGGYTF.